The present T cell receptor beta chain was sequenced within a study of T-cell memory formation after mild COVID-19. The authors produced TCR alpha and TCR beta cDNA libraries with sample barcodes and UMIs by 5'RACE using constant-segment primers. MiXCR, run by TCRdb on the 5' RACE reads, gives a single entry per CDR3 protein. This sample carries some 62,000 distinct CDR3 sequences, about 10% of them seen once, and the ten largest clones take around 1.1%. The CDR3 length is 16 residues. In germline, CDR1 is SGHRS, CDR2 YFSETQ. Trimming stripped 4 bases from V and 0 bases from J, with 16 bases between. This clonotype has only a few counts.

Input material: PBMCs or a T cell subset sorted from them (not recorded which). The receptor was isolated from a man aged 18-30 years who had mild COVID-19 (a few samples of this study predate the infection). Cell type and time point are not known. This chain connects TRBV5-1 to TRBJ1-1; perhaps TRBD1 as D (6 bases). CDR3 residues: CASSPRGLRMNTEAFF. DNA for the CDR3: TGCGCCAGCAGCCCCAGGGGCCTGAGGATGAACACTGAAGCTTTCTTT.